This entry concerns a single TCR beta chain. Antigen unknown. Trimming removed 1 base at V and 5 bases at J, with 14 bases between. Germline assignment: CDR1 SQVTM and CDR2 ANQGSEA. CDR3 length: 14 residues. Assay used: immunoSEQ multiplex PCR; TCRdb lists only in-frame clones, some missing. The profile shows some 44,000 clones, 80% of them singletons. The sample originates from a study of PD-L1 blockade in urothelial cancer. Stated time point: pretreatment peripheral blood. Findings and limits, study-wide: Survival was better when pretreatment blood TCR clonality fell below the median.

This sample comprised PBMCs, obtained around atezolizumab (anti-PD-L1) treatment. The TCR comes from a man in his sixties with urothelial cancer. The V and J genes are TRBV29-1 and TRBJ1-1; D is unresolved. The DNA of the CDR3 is TGCAGCGTTGAAGGAAGATTAACTCTGACTGAAGCTTTCTTT. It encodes CSVEGRLTLTEAFF.